This T cell receptor (beta chain) was sequenced in a study of Ad26.COV2.S vaccination and SARS-CoV-2 variants. Study-level information: The donor was enrolled in the Ad26.COV2.S arm of the COV1001 trial. Study conclusions and caveats: The placebo group had lower spike-specific TCR breadth than the vaccine recipients did. Breadth, reportedly substantial, characterized the spike-specific CD8+ and CD4+ T cell responses after vaccination.

CDR3 length: 13 residues. CDR1 and CDR2 from the germline V gene are LNHDA and SQIVND (reference sequence). This clone was observed a few times. What it binds is unknown. The germline gene is not matched at one end of the junction; a read error may be the cause. Only in-frame clones appear in the TCRdb table, and some are missing; sequencing was by immunoSEQ multiplex PCR. The data contain 300,000 to 400,000 clones, 88% of them singletons. The sample's treatment: some 20 received Ad26.COV2.S at low or high dose, single or two shots; about 5 received placebo; per-sample allocation not given. Collection of samples fell on day 63 after the first vaccine or placebo injection. Expressing Wuhan-strain SARS-CoV-2 spike, an Ad26 vector served as the vaccine.

The sequence was obtained from a person aged 18-60 years who received the Ad26.COV2.S COVID-19 vaccine or a placebo. The chain uses TRBV19 and TRBJ1-3, with TRBD1 matching over 7 bases. The sample here was peripheral blood, taken in a trial of Ad26.COV2.S vaccine versus placebo. CDR3 sequence (DNA): TGTGCCAGTCTCGACAGGGTCCGGAAAGAGGCGGATTTT. Its protein is CASLDRVRKEADF. Supplemented by reference TRBV19 and TRBJ1-3, the full variable domain reads DGGITQSPKYLFRKEGQNVTLSCEQNLNHDAMYWYRQDPGQGLRLIYYSQIVNDFQKGDIAEGYSVSREKKESFPLTVTSAQKNPTAFYLCASLDRVRKEADFGEGSWLTVV.